The following is a T cell receptor (beta chain) sequence with its context. Its matching antigen is unknown. Trimming removed 7 bases from V and 2 bases from J, with 15 bases in between. The CDR3 spans 14 residues. Germline assignment: CDR1 SGHVS and CDR2 FQNEAQ. The entry originates in a study of T cell responses to AZD1222 COVID-19 vaccine. Study-wide context: Researchers grouped second doses given at about 4 or about 12 weeks into one pool. Findings of the study overall: Epitopes outside B.1.351 and B.1.1.7 mutated regions reportedly drew nearly half of spike TCRs. Among the donors, most were white British and more were female, and clonal diversity was possibly underestimated. At 160-218 and 743-854, vaccine-associated CD4 TCRs were dominant, and they spanned spike.

The protocol was immunoSEQ multiplex PCR, while the TCRdb copy is restricted to in-frame clones and leaves out a portion. Among under 200,000 clones, approximately 90% were seen once, and the ten largest hold 1.5%. Sequencing was performed on peripheral blood, taken on day 0 of AZD1222 vaccination. The V gene is TRBV7-8, the J gene TRBJ2-7; TRBD1 might be the D (6 bases). The receptor's source is an adult in good health. The CDR3 bases are TGTGCCAGCAACCCTAGGACAGCTACCTACGAGCAGTACTTC. Amino acids: CASNPRTATYEQYF.